In this sample, the clone carrying this T cell receptor (beta chain) is medium-sized. The antigen is not known. Described treatment: randomized to nivolumab then ipilimumab (arm A) or the reverse (arm B). Measured with immunoSEQ multiplex PCR; TCRdb has only the in-frame clones, and not every one. The table has about 6,900 clones, roughly a quarter seen once. This entry belongs to a study of sequential checkpoint blockade in melanoma. In the study overall: DNA from over 80 pretreatment tumor samples underwent TCRβ immunosequencing.

Per the germline V gene, CDR1 is MNHGY and CDR2 is SAAAGT. The CDR3 contains 15 residues. The ends lost 4 bases at V and 8 bases at J; junction bases unmatched: 6. General study findings and limits: For nivolumab-first patients, baseline tumor clonality was associated with response.

Sample: tumor tissue (inferred from file names), taken from a patient given nivolumab and ipilimumab in sequence. The sequence came from a human donor with melanoma. The J gene is TRBJ2-1, the V gene TRBV6-8; 12 bases fit TRBD2. CDR3 loop: CASSFSSGRAHEQFF. The CDR3 DNA sequence: TGTGCCAGCAGTTTTTCTAGCGGGAGGGCCCATGAGCAGTTCTTC.